These 3 T cell receptor beta chains were all obtained from the same sample, sequenced in a study of monozygotic twins with inflammatory bowel disease (dated by TCRdb to about 2019). Library method: 5' RACE. Instrument used: Illumina HiSeq 2500. TCRdb reprocessed the reads and lists each CDR3 protein sequence as a single entry, with no DNA. The table for this sample lists roughly 100,000 distinct CDR3 sequences. The ten largest clones capture 1.9% of the sample. Sequenced: blood. The receptors come from a human donor with ulcerative colitis or Crohn's disease, or a healthy co-twin of an affected twin (not recorded which).

The V and J genes are TRBV19 and TRBJ2-3; the TRBD2 assignment by TCRdb is unverifiable without DNA. The CDR3 totals 15 residues. From germline, CDR1 is LNHDA and CDR2 SQIVND (reference sequence). This chain's CDR3 is CASSLLAGVGDTQYF.

The chain is built from TRBV5-1 and TRBJ2-2; checking the TCRdb D call of TRBD1 is not possible without DNA. This CDR3 has 15 amino acids. CDR1 and CDR2 (germline): SGHRS, YFSETQ. CDR3: CASSLDRERAGELFF.

This chain joins TRBV20-1 and TRBJ2-5; TCRdb names TRBD1, which stays unverified in the absence of DNA. Germline V lookup: CDR1 DFQATT, CDR2 SNEGSKA (reference sequence). The CDR3 extends over 12 amino acids. The CDR3 is CSQGQFKETQYF.